The 5 T cell receptor beta chains in this list originate from one sample, sequenced in a study of PD-L1 blockade in urothelial cancer. Time point of the sample: pretreatment peripheral blood. Measured with immunoSEQ multiplex PCR; TCRdb has only the in-frame clones, and not every one. The repertoire has 90,000 or so clones, around 90% of them found once; the top ten carry around 1.6%. This material consisted of PBMCs, taken around atezolizumab (anti-PD-L1) treatment. The origin of the receptors is a man in his 60s with urothelial cancer.

V usage is TRBV5-5 and J usage is TRBJ2-1, with TRBD1 as a possible D gene (6 bases). V was shortened by 2 bases and J by 4 bases, with 13 bases between the two germline ends. In germline, CDR1 is SGHKS, CDR2 YYEKEE (reference sequence). The CDR3 has 15 amino acids. The CDR3 region is CASSLVGTLYNEQFF. DNA for the CDR3: TGTGCCAGCAGCTTAGTTGGGACACTTTACAATGAGCAGTTCTTC.

The genes are TRBV5-3 and TRBJ2-5, with 7 positions matching TRBD2. TRBV5-3 falls under the ORF class, with uncertain function. V shed 4 bases, J shed 2 bases, and the junction held 8 bases outside the gene matches. The CDR3 is 15 residues long. In DNA, the CDR3 is TGTGCCAGAAGCCCACCAGGGACTACTCAAGAGACCCAGTACTTC. It encodes CARSPPGTTQETQYF.

The chain has TRBV6-5 and TRBJ1-2, with unresolved D. The V gene lost 0 bases and the J gene lost 0 bases, with 8 bases spanning the gap. The CDR3 contains 15 residues. The V gene's germline CDR1 is MNHEY and CDR2 SVGAGI. CDR3 nucleotide sequence: TGTGCCAGCAGTTACTCGGGCGCCACTAACTATGGCTACACCTTC. This encodes CASSYSGATNYGYTF.

Only one count was recorded for this clone. The genes are TRBV7-2 and TRBJ1-1, with D perhaps matching TRBD1 (6 bases). The CDR3 has 14 amino acids. Germline CDR1 SGHTA, CDR2 FQGNSA. Trimming stripped 0 bases from V and 7 bases from J, with 12 bases between. The DNA of the CDR3 is TGTGCCAGCAGCTTAGCGTACAGGGACCTTGAAGCTTTCTTT. As protein: CASSLAYRDLEAFF. The whole variable domain, remainder taken from reference TRBV7-2 and TRBJ1-1, is GAGVSQSPSNKVTEKGKDVELRCDPISGHTALYWYRQSLGQGLEFLIYFQGNSAPDKSGLPSDRFSAERTGGSVSTLTIQRTQQEDSAVYLCASSLAYRDLEAFFGQGTRLTVV.

The J gene is TRBJ2-2, the V gene TRBV6-1; 8 bases are shared with TRBD1. J was trimmed by 4 bases and V by 4 bases; bases with no gene match: 5. Germline V gene sequence: CDR1 MNHNS, CDR2 SASEGT. The CDR3 runs to 15 residues. CDR3 residues: CASSVTGGSTGELFF. CDR3 DNA: TGTGCCAGCAGTGTAACAGGGGGGAGCACCGGGGAGCTGTTTTTT.